This TCR beta chain was sequenced during a study of shared clonotypes between healthy human individuals. Selected positively for CCR7 and CD45RO-negative, naive CD8 cells excluded terminally differentiated effector memory CD45RA+ cells. The study enrolled healthy HIV-negative adults without recent acute infections or vaccinations as donors. An even split of each subset's genomic DNA across several immunoSEQ plates was performed. Using immunoSEQ multiplex PCR, the repertoire was profiled, and TCRdb retains in-frame clones only, with some absent. The sample comprises around 640,000 clones, roughly 95% of which are singletons, and about 0.11% rests with the top ten. On this clone: What it recognizes is unknown.

Study-wide results and caveats: In several donors, around 5.5% of naive CD4 clonotypes appeared in common.

The sequenced material came from naive CD8+ T cells sorted from blood. The receptor was isolated from a woman aged 25 to 45 in good health.

The CDR3 nucleotides are TGTGCCAGCAGTTTCCCAACCGCCGGGACAGGGATCTACGAGCAGTACTTC. Translated: CASSFPTAGTGIYEQYF. The genes are TRBV28 and TRBJ2-7, with 9 nucleotides matching TRBD1. The trim removed 3 bases at V and 3 bases at J, leaving 12 bases unmatched. The CDR3 is 17 residues long. Germline assignment: CDR1 MDHEN and CDR2 SYDVKM.